These T cell receptor beta chains were read from a single sample in a study of response to subunit inactivated influenza vaccine. TCRdb reanalysed the RT-PCR reads using MiXCR and keeps one entry per CDR3 protein. The table includes 530,000 or so distinct CDR3 sequences, about 25% detected once. The source was CD4+ T cells sorted from PBMCs, collected about 5 days after vaccination. The receptors here all came from a man aged 45-65 years who received an inactivated influenza vaccine. CDR3s include the opening cysteine and the closing phenylalanine or tryptophan. D genes are given only for firm matches. Clone size appears in some rows only: once, few, many, or a class for an expanded clone.

J gene: TRBJ2-7; V gene: TRBV5-1; D gene: -; clone size: -; CDR3 protein: CASSLDHGREQYF; CDR3 DNA: TGCGCCAGCAGCTTGGATCATGGGCGCGAGCAGTACTTC
J gene: TRBJ1-5; V gene: TRBV4-1; D gene: TRBD1; clone size: few; CDR3 protein: CASSSRTGNQPQHF; CDR3 DNA: TGCGCCAGCAGCAGTCGGACAGGGAATCAGCCCCAGCATTTT
J gene: TRBJ1-2; V gene: TRBV7-9; D gene: -; clone size: -; CDR3 protein: CASTTLYGYTF; CDR3 DNA: TGTGCCAGCACTACCCTCTATGGCTACACCTTC
J gene: TRBJ1-4; V gene: TRBV20-1; D gene: TRBD1; clone size: -; CDR3 protein: CSARPPGQSNEKLFF; CDR3 DNA: TGCAGTGCTAGACCTCCGGGACAGAGTAATGAAAAACTGTTTTTT
J gene: TRBJ2-3; V gene: TRBV29-1; D gene: TRBD2; clone size: few; CDR3 protein: CSVEGAGGPGDTQYF; CDR3 DNA: TGCAGCGTTGAAGGAGCGGGAGGGCCTGGAGATACGCAGTATTTT
J gene: TRBJ2-2; V gene: TRBV7-6; D gene: TRBD1; clone size: few; CDR3 protein: CASSSPRSGGAGELFF; CDR3 DNA: TGTGCCAGCAGCTCCCCGAGGTCAGGGGGCGCCGGGGAGCTGTTTTTT
J gene: TRBJ2-5; V gene: TRBV20-1; D gene: TRBD1; clone size: -; CDR3 protein: CSASGTEETQYF; CDR3 DNA: TGCAGTGCCTCTGGGACAGAAGAGACCCAGTACTTC
J gene: TRBJ1-2; V gene: TRBV12-3/TRBV12-4; D gene: -; clone size: few; CDR3 protein: CASSWAGGGYTF; CDR3 DNA: TGTGCCAGCAGCTGGGCGGGAGGTGGCTACACCTTC
J gene: TRBJ2-5; V gene: TRBV9; D gene: TRBD2; clone size: -; CDR3 protein: CASSVYGGAGETQYF; CDR3 DNA: TGTGCCAGCAGCGTATACGGGGGGGCCGGTGAGACCCAGTACTTC
J gene: TRBJ2-3; V gene: TRBV30; D gene: -; clone size: -; CDR3 protein: CAGAGDADTQYF; CDR3 DNA: TGTGCCGGGGCAGGGGACGCAGATACGCAGTATTTT
J gene: TRBJ2-7; V gene: TRBV20-1; D gene: -; clone size: -; CDR3 protein: CSATRSSYEQYF; CDR3 DNA: TGCAGTGCTACCCGATCTAGCTACGAGCAGTACTTC
J gene: TRBJ2-5; V gene: TRBV20-1; D gene: -; clone size: -; CDR3 protein: CSARDYLRGKETQYF; CDR3 DNA: TGCAGTGCTAGAGATTATTTGCGGGGCAAAGAGACCCAGTACTTC
J gene: TRBJ1-1; V gene: TRBV6-2/TRBV6-3; D gene: -; clone size: -; CDR3 protein: CASSYLGRGTEAFF; CDR3 DNA: TGTGCCAGCAGTTATTTGGGGAGAGGCACTGAAGCTTTCTTT
J gene: TRBJ2-5; V gene: TRBV4-2; D gene: -; clone size: -; CDR3 protein: CASSQEEGRKETQYF; CDR3 DNA: TGTGCCAGCAGCCAAGAAGAAGGGCGGAAAGAGACCCAGTACTTC
J gene: TRBJ1-6; V gene: TRBV7-6; D gene: TRBD1; clone size: -; CDR3 protein: CASSLRDSSNNSPLHF; CDR3 DNA: TGTGCCAGCAGCTTAAGGGACAGCTCTAATAATTCACCCCTCCACTTT
J gene: TRBJ2-1; V gene: TRBV5-1; D gene: TRBD2; clone size: many; CDR3 protein: CASSLLAGSYNEQFF; CDR3 DNA: TGTGCCAGCAGCTTACTAGCGGGGTCCTACAATGAGCAGTTCTTC
J gene: TRBJ1-1; V gene: TRBV12-3/TRBV12-4; D gene: -; clone size: -; CDR3 protein: CASSRTANTEAFF; CDR3 DNA: TGTGCCAGCAGTCGGACAGCGAACACTGAAGCTTTCTTT
J gene: TRBJ1-5; V gene: TRBV29-1; D gene: -; clone size: few; CDR3 protein: CSASLNSNQPQHF; CDR3 DNA: TGCAGCGCATCTTTGAATAGCAATCAGCCCCAGCATTTT
J gene: TRBJ1-1; V gene: TRBV5-1; D gene: -; clone size: few; CDR3 protein: CASSLYQENTEAFF; CDR3 DNA: TGCGCCAGCAGCTTGTACCAGGAGAACACTGAAGCTTTCTTT
J gene: TRBJ2-1; V gene: TRBV21-1; D gene: -; clone size: few; CDR3 protein: CASSKALERLPPSYNEQFF; CDR3 DNA: TGTGCCAGCAGCAAAGCGCTCGAGCGACTCCCACCCTCCTACAATGAGCAGTTCTTC
J gene: TRBJ2-5; V gene: TRBV5-1; D gene: -; clone size: few; CDR3 protein: CASSPQGQETQYF; CDR3 DNA: TGCGCCAGCAGCCCACAGGGCCAAGAGACCCAGTACTTC
J gene: TRBJ1-1; V gene: TRBV29-1; D gene: -; clone size: few; CDR3 protein: CSVVYLGLQNTEAFF; CDR3 DNA: TGCAGCGTTGTCTATTTGGGACTTCAGAACACTGAAGCTTTCTTT
J gene: TRBJ2-5; V gene: TRBV6-6; D gene: -; clone size: -; CDR3 protein: CASRQTGPETQYF; CDR3 DNA: TGTGCCAGCAGACAGACAGGACCTGAGACCCAGTACTTC
J gene: TRBJ1-2; V gene: TRBV24-1; D gene: -; clone size: -; CDR3 protein: CATSDPGTGGGYTF; CDR3 DNA: TGTGCCACCAGTGACCCCGGGACCGGAGGCGGCTACACCTTC
J gene: TRBJ2-1; V gene: TRBV7-2; D gene: TRBD1; clone size: few; CDR3 protein: CASSSVGQGSIYNEQFF; CDR3 DNA: TGTGCCAGCAGCTCCGTCGGACAGGGGTCAATATACAATGAGCAGTTCTTC
J gene: TRBJ2-5; V gene: TRBV10-1; D gene: -; clone size: -; CDR3 protein: CASGTTETQYF; CDR3 DNA: TGCGCCAGCGGGACAACGGAGACCCAGTACTTC
J gene: TRBJ2-3; V gene: TRBV6-2/TRBV6-3; D gene: TRBD2; clone size: -; CDR3 protein: CASRPSGDDTQYF; CDR3 DNA: TGTGCCAGTCGCCCTAGCGGAGACGATACGCAGTATTTT
J gene: TRBJ2-7; V gene: TRBV18; D gene: -; clone size: -; CDR3 protein: CASSPPGGRGPYEQYF; CDR3 DNA: TGTGCCAGCTCACCACCCGGGGGAAGGGGGCCCTACGAGCAGTACTTC
J gene: TRBJ2-3; V gene: TRBV14; D gene: TRBD1; clone size: -; CDR3 protein: CASSRTLTGLTDTQYF; CDR3 DNA: TGTGCCAGCAGCCGGACTTTGACAGGGCTCACAGATACGCAGTATTTT
J gene: TRBJ2-1; V gene: TRBV27; D gene: -; clone size: -; CDR3 protein: CASSRFAIPNEQFF; CDR3 DNA: TGTGCCAGCAGTAGGTTCGCAATTCCCAATGAGCAGTTCTTC